The clone carrying this TCR beta chain appeared once. Its antigen is not known. Produced via immunoSEQ multiplex PCR; TCRdb's table is partial and in-frame only. The top ten hold approximately 1.3% of the sample, which has roughly 130,000 clones, 88% seen once. This specimen comes from a study of cytomegalovirus exposure and HLA in healthy donors. The study's findings and limits: Reportedly, diagnosis of cytomegalovirus status by the classifier showed high specificity and sensitivity. Subsequent analysis revealed that first-cohort TCR clusters tended to co-occur in the roughly 120 validation repertoires.

The V end lost 1 base, the J end lost 2 bases, and 8 bases lay between the germline ends. CDR1 and CDR2 (germline): SGHKS, YYEKEE (reference sequence). This CDR3 is 14 amino acids long. Separation from the roughly 700-subject first cohort characterized the roughly 120-subject validation cohort, to which the donors belonged. The chain is built from TRBV5-5 and TRBJ2-3, with no clear D. Sequencing was done on a sample of PBMCs. This clonotype was sampled from a man aged 25 to 40 in good health and CMV-seronegative. The CDR3 loop is CASSLQINTDTQYF. In DNA, the CDR3 is TGTGCCAGCAGCTTGCAGATCAACACAGATACGCAGTATTTT. Drawing the rest from reference TRBV5-5 and TRBJ2-3, the complete variable domain is DAGVTQSPTHLIKTRGQQVTLRCSPISGHKSVSWYQQVLGQGPQFIFQYYEKEERGRGNFPDRFSARQFPNYSSELNVNALLLGDSALYLCASSLQINTDTQYFGPGTRLTVL.